This TCR beta chain emerged from a study of Graves' ophthalmopathy and Graves' hyperthyroidism. Study-level background: Hyperthyroidism counted as stable given no ophthalmopathy within 18 months of follow-up. General observations from the study: Sensitivity reached approximately 88% and specificity about 76% for a 13-signature model separating ophthalmopathy from stable hyperthyroidism.

The CDR3 length is 14 residues. Patients in the hyperthyroidism group, adults aged 18 to 65, were newly diagnosed, under 2 months' duration. Diagnosis relied on clinical symptoms, serum thyroxine, TRAb, thyroid ultrasound and orbital computed tomography. Concerning this clonotype: Its target is not known. A read error may produce the germline difference seen at one junction end.

From RNA, the CDR3 regions of TCR beta chains were amplified and sequenced. First-round RT-PCR relied on HTBI primers, and a second-round multiplex PCR came next. TCRdb ran MiXCR on the multiplex PCR reads and lists one entry per CDR3 protein. The sample lists a few hundred thousand distinct CDR3 sequences, 39% occurring once. The sequenced material came from peripheral blood or thyroid tissue (not recorded which). The receptor comes from an adult man with Graves' hyperthyroidism. V is TRBV12-3 or TRBV12-4 and J is TRBJ1-2, with 8 positions matching TRBD1. Here the CDR3 DNA reads TGTGCCAGCAGTAAGGGGACAGGAATTCGTGGCTATACCTTC. It yields the protein CASSKGTGIRGYTF.